This paragraph covers one TCR beta chain sequence. Profiled with immunoSEQ multiplex PCR; TCRdb holds only in-frame clones, not every one. The sample records about 440,000 clones, about 91% being singletons. The data derive from a study of blood T cell repertoires in COVID-19. Background on the study: The samples span acute and convalescent COVID-19 from the United States, Italy and Spain.

In Seattle, patients joined the study during active infection and were tracked longitudinally. The receptor was derived from a woman between 45 and 60 years old with COVID-19, enrolled during active disease. The sequencing input was peripheral blood.

The CDR3, as DNA: TGTGCCAGCAGCTTTAAGGGGAATGAAAAACTGTTTTTT. Its protein product is CASSFKGNEKLFF. This chain links TRBV7-9 with TRBJ1-4, with D perhaps matching TRBD1 (5 bases). Germline V gene sequence: CDR1 SEHNR, CDR2 FQNEAQ (reference sequence). The CDR3 is made up of 13 amino acids. The V gene lost 3 bases and the J gene lost 5 bases, with 7 bases spanning the gap.